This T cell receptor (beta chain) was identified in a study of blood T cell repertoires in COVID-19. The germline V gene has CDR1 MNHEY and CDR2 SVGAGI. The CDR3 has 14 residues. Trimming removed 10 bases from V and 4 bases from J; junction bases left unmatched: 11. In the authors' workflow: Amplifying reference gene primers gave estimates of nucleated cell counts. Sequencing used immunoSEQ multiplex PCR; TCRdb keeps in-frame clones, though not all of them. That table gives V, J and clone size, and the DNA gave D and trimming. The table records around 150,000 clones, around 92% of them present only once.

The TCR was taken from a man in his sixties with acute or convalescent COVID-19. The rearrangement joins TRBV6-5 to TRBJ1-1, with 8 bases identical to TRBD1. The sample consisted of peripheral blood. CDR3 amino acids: CAINRGISATEAFF. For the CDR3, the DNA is TGTGCCATAAACAGGGGGATTTCGGCCACTGAAGCTTTCTTT.